This T cell receptor (beta chain) was identified during a study of CD8+ T cells in alopecia areata. Findings of the study overall: Scalp sample sequencing also detects resident alphabeta T cells of normal skin.

The CDR3 is 13 residues long. V dropped 0 bases and J dropped 4 bases, with 7 bases sitting between them. CDR1 and CDR2 from the germline V gene are SGHRS and YFSETQ. Reverse transcription of extracted RNA yielded cDNA, which provided the sequencing template. The repertoire was sequenced with immunoSEQ multiplex PCR; TCRdb's copy has only in-frame clones and lacks some. The sample carries about 120,000 clones, more than 30% recorded once. Peripheral blood and lesional scalp punch biopsies were taken from alopecia areata patients. This clone showed up just a few times. The antigen remains undetermined. Other DNA sequences in this specimen translate into the identical CDR3.

This sequence originates from a human donor with alopecia areata. The specimen was CD4+ T cells sorted from blood. The V call is TRBV5-1, the J call TRBJ2-5; D might be TRBD1 (5 bases). In DNA, the CDR3 is TGCGCCAGCAGCTTGGGGGGCGGAGAGACCCAGTACTTC. Amino acids: CASSLGGGETQYF.